This TCR beta chain was profiled in a study of blood T cell repertoires in COVID-19. On the study more broadly: The origin of the acute and convalescent COVID-19 samples was the United States, Italy and Spain. From T cells, B-cell-depleted T cells, or PBMCs came the material, which was cDNA or gDNA.

V lost 4 bases to trimming and J lost 5 bases, with 13 bases between them. This CDR3 is built from 15 residues. The germline V gene encodes CDR1 SGHDT and CDR2 YYEEEE. Authors' analysis steps: It was from reference gene primer amplification that nucleated cell counts were estimated. Here immunoSEQ multiplex PCR was the method, and the copy in TCRdb shows in-frame clones only, minus some. V and J calls and clone size are as listed in that table; D and trimming were resolved from the DNA. Seen here are about 120,000 clones, roughly four fifths observed once, and the top ten hold roughly 2.5%. This TCR was recovered from a man aged 45-65 years with acute or convalescent COVID-19. The rearrangement links TRBV5-6 to TRBJ1-6; a possible D gene is TRBD1 (6 bases). What was sequenced was peripheral blood. The CDR3 coding sequence is TGTGCCAGCAGCCTGGGGCCAGGGGATAATTCACCCCTCCACTTT. Amino acids: CASSLGPGDNSPLHF.